The 21 T cell receptor beta chains below were found in one sample sequenced in a study of T-cell reconstitution after alpha-beta-depleted transplantation in children. The library targeted TCRbeta and was prepared with unique molecular identifiers. TCRdb passed the PCR reads through MiXCR, listing each CDR3 protein once. The table shows approximately 980,000 distinct CDR3 sequences, with 25% to 35% occurring only once. Sequences were derived from PBMCs, mostly from graft donor cells, sampled 360 days after TCRalphabeta/CD19-depleted stem cell transplant. These receptors all stem from a boy in the first two years of life who had a stem cell transplant for SCID, so the T cells may come from the graft donor.

The chain joins TRBV6-5 to TRBJ2-4; either TRBD1 or TRBD2 may fit D (5 bases each). The V end was cut by 3 bases, the J end by 4 bases, with 25 bases between. Germline CDR1 and CDR2: MNHEY and SVGAGI. The CDR3 extends over 19 amino acids. This chain's CDR3 is CASSYSPPQFPGPKNIQYF. The CDR3 nucleotides read TGTGCCAGCAGTTATTCGCCCCCCCAATTCCCGGGACCTAAAAACATTCAGTACTTC.

The chain employs TRBV4-3 and TRBJ2-5; D unresolved. The V end was cut by 0 bases, the J end by 1 base, with 6 bases between. This CDR3 is built from 14 residues. The germline gives CDR1 LGHNA, CDR2 YSLEER. CDR3: CASSQEGFQETQYF. CDR3 sequence (DNA): TGCGCCAGCAGCCAAGAGGGGTTCCAAGAGACCCAGTACTTC.

This clonotype was seen a handful of times. The chain links TRBV7-9 to TRBJ2-7; D remains unclear. The CDR3 has 15 residues. The V gene's germline CDR1 is SEHNR and CDR2 FQNEAQ (reference sequence). Between the trimmed V and J ends, which lost 1 base and 2 bases, there was a span of 12 bases. The CDR3 spells CASSLDWAVTYEQYF. DNA for the CDR3: TGTGCCAGCAGCTTAGACTGGGCGGTTACCTACGAGCAGTACTTC.

The chain couples TRBV10-3 to TRBJ2-2, with a weak D call TRBD2 (5 bases). Germline CDR1 and CDR2: ENHRY and SYGVKD. V was pared by 6 bases and J by 7 bases, with 6 bases between. This CDR3 is built from 11 residues. CDR3 sequence: CAIRRVGELFF. The CDR3 coding sequence is TGTGCCATCAGGCGGGTCGGGGAGCTGTTTTTT.

This clonotype was counted a few times. The rearrangement joins TRBV20-1 to TRBJ2-7; 7 bases fit TRBD1. The CDR3 runs 14 residues. V shed 2 bases and J 3 bases; nucleotides not matched to a gene: 7. Per germline, CDR1 DFQATT and CDR2 SNEGSKA (reference sequence). The CDR3 region is CSARSGTVFYEQYF. Written as DNA, the CDR3 is TGCAGTGCTAGATCCGGGACAGTTTTCTACGAGCAGTACTTC.

CDR3 region: CASGRQGGFNEQFF. The DNA for the CDR3 is TGTGCCAGCGGCCGACAGGGGGGGTTCAATGAGCAGTTCTTC. The chain carries TRBV7-2 and TRBJ2-1; 9 bases fit TRBD1. J gave up 6 bases and V 8 bases, and 8 bases lay outside the gene matches. The CDR3 is made up of 14 amino acids. Germline values: CDR1 SGHTA, CDR2 FQGNSA. Combining the CDR3 with reference TRBV7-2 and TRBJ2-1 gives the whole variable domain GAGVSQSPSNKVTEKGKDVELRCDPISGHTALYWYRQSLGQGLEFLIYFQGNSAPDKSGLPSDRFSAERTGGSVSTLTIQRTQQEDSAVYLCASGRQGGFNEQFFGPGTRLTVL.

The CDR3 region has the DNA TGCGCCAGCAGTCGAACCCGGGGCCAAGAGACCCAGTACTTC. Translating gives CASSRTRGQETQYF. This chain joins TRBV4-1 and TRBJ2-5, with a possible D match to TRBD2 (5 bases). The CDR3 contains 14 residues. V lost 6 bases, J lost 1 base, and 12 bases lay in between. CDR1 and CDR2 (germline): MGHRA, YSYEKL.

The genes are TRBV5-1 and TRBJ2-1, with D possibly TRBD1 on 6 matching bases. This CDR3 comprises 11 residues. Trimming took 5 bases from V and 10 from J, leaving 10 bases between them. The germline CDR1 and CDR2 sequences are SGHRS and YFSETQ. CDR3 coding DNA: TGCGCCAGCAGACAGGGTGGCGAGCAGTTCTTC. This gives the protein CASRQGGEQFF. The complete variable domain, with remaining parts taken from reference TRBV5-1 and TRBJ2-1, reads KAGVTQTPRYLIKTRGQQVTLSCSPISGHRSVSWYQQTPGQGLQFLFEYFSETQRNKGNFPGRFSGRQFSNSRSEMNVSTLELGDSALYLCASRQGGEQFFGPGTRLTVL.

The rearrangement uses TRBV9 and TRBJ2-2; no clear D gene. V lost 0 bases and J 0 bases, leaving 6 bases between the germline ends. The CDR3 runs to 15 residues. The germline V gene encodes CDR1 SGDLS and CDR2 YYNGEE. The CDR3, as DNA: TGTGCCAGCAGCGTAGTAAGCTCGAACACCGGGGAGCTGTTTTTT. Translating gives CASSVVSSNTGELFF.

There are a few counts of this clonotype. CDR3 sequence (DNA): TGCAGTGCCCTGCTTCCGCGGGGGGTAGTCTACAATGAGCAGTTCTTC. As protein: CSALLPRGVVYNEQFF. The genes are TRBV20-1 and TRBJ2-1, with TRBD2 matching 8 bases. Germline V lookup: CDR1 DFQATT, CDR2 SNEGSKA (reference sequence). V gave up 6 bases and J gave up 3 bases; unmatched junction bases: 13. CDR3 length: 16 amino acids.

The gene calls are TRBV7-9 and TRBJ2-3, with a tentative D call TRBD2 (6 bases). The CDR3 contains 14 residues. Germline V CDR1 and CDR2: SEHNR, FQNEAQ (reference sequence). Trimming stripped 5 bases from V and 0 bases from J, with 9 bases between. Written as DNA, the CDR3 is TGTGCCAGCAGCGGACTATATAGCACAGATACGCAGTATTTT. Its protein product is CASSGLYSTDTQYF.

This clonotype was detected a few times. The chain employs TRBV12-3 or TRBV12-4 and TRBJ1-4, with a weak D call TRBD1 (6 bases). The CDR3 has 15 amino acids. Trimming took 6 bases from V and 5 from J, leaving 16 bases between them. The CDR3 bases are TGTGCCAGCAGGCCCACAGGGAACCCAAATGAAAAACTGTTTTTT. Amino acid sequence: CASRPTGNPNEKLFF.

The rearrangement joins TRBV2 to TRBJ2-5, with 11 bases that match TRBD1. In germline, CDR1 is SNHLY, CDR2 FYNNEI. The ends lost 4 bases at V and 1 base at J; junction bases unmatched: 2. This CDR3 has 15 residues. The CDR3: CASSGDRGAQETQYF. CDR3 nucleotide sequence: TGTGCCAGCAGTGGGGACAGGGGGGCCCAAGAGACCCAGTACTTC.

The chain is built from TRBV6-1 and TRBJ2-1, with a tentative D call TRBD1 (6 bases). The CDR3 extends over 15 amino acids. The germline V gene has CDR1 MNHNS and CDR2 SASEGT. Trimming left V 1 base short and J 2 bases short, with 9 bases between. CDR3 loop: CASSEEGVAYNEQFF. In DNA form, the CDR3 reads TGTGCCAGCAGTGAAGAGGGGGTAGCCTACAATGAGCAGTTCTTC.

The CDR3 here is CASSSQGTNTEAFF. CDR3 DNA: TGTGCCAGCAGCTCACAGGGTACGAACACTGAAGCTTTCTTT. This rearrangement joins TRBV7-2 to TRBJ1-1; TRBD1 is a possible D gene (6 bases). Germline V gene sequence: CDR1 SGHTA, CDR2 FQGNSA. The CDR3 length is 14 residues. V shed 4 bases and J shed 1 base, with 10 bases lying between them.

The rearrangement uses TRBV5-5 and TRBJ2-3, with 9 bases that match TRBD1. The length of the CDR3 is 16 residues. With 4 bases clipped from V and 0 bases from J, the junction kept 6 bases outside the gene matches. Germline values: CDR1 SGHKS, CDR2 YYEKEE (reference sequence). The CDR3 loop is CASSITTGGSTDTQYF. CDR3 bases: TGTGCCAGCAGCATCACGACAGGGGGAAGCACAGATACGCAGTATTTT.

V gene TRBV29-1 combines with J gene TRBJ2-5; no clear D gene. CDR3 length equals 12 residues. Germline CDR1 reads SQVTM; CDR2 reads ANQGSEA. V gave up 5 bases and J gave up 1 base, with 8 bases separating them. CDR3 amino acids: CSVQSIQETQYF. CDR3 sequence (DNA): TGCAGCGTTCAGAGCATCCAAGAGACCCAGTACTTC.

The V and J genes are TRBV5-1 and TRBJ2-5; 11 bases fit TRBD2. The V gene end was trimmed by 4 bases and the J gene end by 1 base; junction bases not matched to a gene: 6. The CDR3 has 16 residues. CDR1 and CDR2 (germline): SGHRS, YFSETQ. CDR3 sequence (DNA): TGCGCCAGCAGCCGCCTGCTAGCGGGGGGCCAAGAGACCCAGTACTTC. It yields the protein CASSRLLAGGQETQYF.

This clonotype occurred a few times. The chain recombines TRBV4-2 with TRBJ2-2, with D maybe TRBD2 (6 bases). This CDR3 has 20 residues. The germline V gene has CDR1 LGHNA and CDR2 YNFKEQ. With 0 bases removed from V and 4 bases from J, the gap between germline ends came to 24 bases. CDR3 coding DNA: TGTGCCAGCAGCCAAGATCCCACGGGAGTCTGGGCGGGTGGCACCGGGGAGCTGTTTTTT. The encoded protein is CASSQDPTGVWAGGTGELFF.

This clonotype showed up just once. Here the CDR3 reads CASSQSGRKETQYF. CDR3 bases: TGCGCCAGCAGCCAATCGGGGAGAAAAGAGACCCAGTACTTC. The V gene is TRBV4-3, the J gene TRBJ2-5; tentatively, D is TRBD2 (5 bases). This CDR3 comprises 14 residues. The germline V gene has CDR1 LGHNA and CDR2 YSLEER. The V and J ends lost 2 bases and 3 bases respectively, with 10 bases between them.

V is TRBV6-5 and J is TRBJ1-2; D may be TRBD1 (6 bases). The CDR3 length is 17 residues. V lost 0 bases and J 2 bases, leaving 16 bases between the germline ends. Germline CDR1 reads MNHEY; CDR2 reads SVGAGI. CDR3 sequence reads: CASSYSQGRRLNYGYTF. In DNA, the CDR3 is TGTGCCAGCAGTTACTCCCAGGGGCGGAGGCTCAACTATGGCTACACCTTC.